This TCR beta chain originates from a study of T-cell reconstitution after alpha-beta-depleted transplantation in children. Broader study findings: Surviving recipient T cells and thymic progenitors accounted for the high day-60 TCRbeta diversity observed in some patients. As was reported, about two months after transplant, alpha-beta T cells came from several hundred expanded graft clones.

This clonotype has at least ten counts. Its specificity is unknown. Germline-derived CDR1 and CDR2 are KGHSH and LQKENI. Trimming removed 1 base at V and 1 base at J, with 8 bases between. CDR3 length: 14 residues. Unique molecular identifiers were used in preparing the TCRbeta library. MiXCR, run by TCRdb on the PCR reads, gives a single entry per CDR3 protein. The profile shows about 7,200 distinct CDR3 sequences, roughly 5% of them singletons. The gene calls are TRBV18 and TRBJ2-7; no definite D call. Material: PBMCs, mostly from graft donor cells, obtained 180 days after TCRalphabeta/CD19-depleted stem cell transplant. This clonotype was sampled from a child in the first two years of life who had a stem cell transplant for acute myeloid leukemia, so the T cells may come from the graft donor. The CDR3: CASSPRSLSYEQYF. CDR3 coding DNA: TGTGCCAGCTCACCACGGAGTCTGTCCTACGAGCAGTACTTC.